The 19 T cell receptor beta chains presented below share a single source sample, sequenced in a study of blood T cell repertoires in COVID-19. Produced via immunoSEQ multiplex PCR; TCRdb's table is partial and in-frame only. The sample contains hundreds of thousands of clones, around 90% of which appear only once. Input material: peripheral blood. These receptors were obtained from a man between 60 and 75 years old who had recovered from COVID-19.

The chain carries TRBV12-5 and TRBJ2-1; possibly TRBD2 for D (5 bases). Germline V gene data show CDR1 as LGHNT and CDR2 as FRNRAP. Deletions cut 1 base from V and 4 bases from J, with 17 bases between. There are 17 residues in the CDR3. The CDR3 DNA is TGTGCTAGTGGTTTGGGCTTAACCTCTCGAGGGTACAATGAGCAGTTCTTC. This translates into CASGLGLTSRGYNEQFF.

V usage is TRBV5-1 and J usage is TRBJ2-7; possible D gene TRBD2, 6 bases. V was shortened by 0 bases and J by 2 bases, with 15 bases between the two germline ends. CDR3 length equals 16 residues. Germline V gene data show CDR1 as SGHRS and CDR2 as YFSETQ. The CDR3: CASSLGGERAPYEQYF. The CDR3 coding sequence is TGCGCCAGCAGCTTGGGCGGGGAACGTGCCCCCTACGAGCAGTACTTC.

The CDR3, as DNA: TGTGCCAGCAGCTTAAGCCGGCTAAAGAGGGCAGATACGCAGTATTTT. Its protein is CASSLSRLKRADTQYF. The chain carries TRBV7-2 and TRBJ2-3; weak D call: TRBD2 (5 bases). This CDR3 is built from 16 residues. The germline V gene has CDR1 SGHTA and CDR2 FQGNSA. The germline V and J ends were trimmed by 2 bases and 4 bases, with 16 bases remaining between them. The full variable domain, with the rest looked up from reference TRBV7-2 and TRBJ2-3, is GAGVSQSPSNKVTEKGKDVELRCDPISGHTALYWYRQSLGQGLEFLIYFQGNSAPDKSGLPSDRFSAERTGGSVSTLTIQRTQQEDSAVYLCASSLSRLKRADTQYFGPGTRLTVL.

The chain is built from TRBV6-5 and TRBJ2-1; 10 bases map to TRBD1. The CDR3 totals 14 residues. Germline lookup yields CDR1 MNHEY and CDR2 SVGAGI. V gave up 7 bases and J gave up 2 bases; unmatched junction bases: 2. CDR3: CASTGTGAYNEQFF. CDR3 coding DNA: TGTGCCAGCACCGGGACAGGGGCCTACAATGAGCAGTTCTTC.

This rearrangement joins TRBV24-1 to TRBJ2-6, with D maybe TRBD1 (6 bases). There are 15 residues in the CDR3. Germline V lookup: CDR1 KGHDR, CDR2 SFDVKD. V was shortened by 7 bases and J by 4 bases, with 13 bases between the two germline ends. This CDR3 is CATRPTGSGANVLTF. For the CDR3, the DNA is TGTGCCACCAGACCTACAGGGAGCGGGGCCAACGTCCTGACTTTC.

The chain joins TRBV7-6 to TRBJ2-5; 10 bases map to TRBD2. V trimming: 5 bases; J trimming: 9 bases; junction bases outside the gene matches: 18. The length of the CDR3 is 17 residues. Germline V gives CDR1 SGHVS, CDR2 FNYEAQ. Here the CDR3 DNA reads TGTGCCAGCAGCCCCCTGACTAGCGGGTTACCTCCCGGAGCCCAGTACTTC. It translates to CASSPLTSGLPPGAQYF. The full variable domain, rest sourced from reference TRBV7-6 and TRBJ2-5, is GAGVSQSPRYKVTKRGQDVALRCDPISGHVSLYWYRQALGQGPEFLTYFNYEAQQDKSGLPNDRFSAERPEGSISTLTIQRTEQRDSAMYRCASSPLTSGLPPGAQYFGPGTRLLVL.

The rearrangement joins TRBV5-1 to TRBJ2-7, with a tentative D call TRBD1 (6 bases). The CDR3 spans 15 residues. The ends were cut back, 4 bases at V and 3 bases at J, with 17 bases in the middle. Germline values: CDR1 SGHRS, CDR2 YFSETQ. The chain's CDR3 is CASSRTGPLGYEQYF. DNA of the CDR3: TGCGCCAGCAGCCGTACAGGGCCCCTGGGCTACGAGCAGTACTTC.

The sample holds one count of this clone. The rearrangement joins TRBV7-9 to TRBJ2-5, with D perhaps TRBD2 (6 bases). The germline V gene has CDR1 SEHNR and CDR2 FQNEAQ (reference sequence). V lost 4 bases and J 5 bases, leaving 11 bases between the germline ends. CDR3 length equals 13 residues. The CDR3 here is CASSSQGGETQYF. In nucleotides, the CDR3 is TGTGCCAGCAGCTCGCAGGGAGGCGAGACCCAGTACTTC.

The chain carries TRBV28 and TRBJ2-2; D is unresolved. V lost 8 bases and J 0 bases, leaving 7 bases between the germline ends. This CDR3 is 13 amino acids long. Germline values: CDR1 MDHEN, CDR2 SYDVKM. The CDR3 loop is CASAGSNTGELFF. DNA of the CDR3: TGTGCCAGCGCAGGTTCGAACACCGGGGAGCTGTTTTTT.

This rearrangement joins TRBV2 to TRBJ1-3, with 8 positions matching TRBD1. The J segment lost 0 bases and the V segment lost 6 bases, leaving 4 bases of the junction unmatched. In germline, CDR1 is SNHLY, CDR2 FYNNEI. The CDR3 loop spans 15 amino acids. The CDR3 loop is CASRRGTGSGNTIYF. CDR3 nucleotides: TGTGCCAGCAGGAGAGGGACAGGCTCTGGAAACACCATATATTTT.

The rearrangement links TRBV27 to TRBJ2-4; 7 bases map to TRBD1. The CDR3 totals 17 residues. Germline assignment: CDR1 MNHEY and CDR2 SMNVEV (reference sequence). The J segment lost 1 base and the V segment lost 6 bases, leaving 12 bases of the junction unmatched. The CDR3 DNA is TGTGCCAGCAGCCCCTACAGGGGCGCAGGGGCCAAAAACATTCAGTACTTC. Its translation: CASSPYRGAGAKNIQYF.

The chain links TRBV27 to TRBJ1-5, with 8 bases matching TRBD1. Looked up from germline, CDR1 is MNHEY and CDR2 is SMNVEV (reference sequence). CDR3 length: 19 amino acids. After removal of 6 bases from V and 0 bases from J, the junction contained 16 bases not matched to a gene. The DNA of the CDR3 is TGTGCCAGCAGGGAAACCGGGACAGGAGTCCTTTATAGCAATCAGCCCCAGCATTTT. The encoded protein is CASRETGTGVLYSNQPQHF.

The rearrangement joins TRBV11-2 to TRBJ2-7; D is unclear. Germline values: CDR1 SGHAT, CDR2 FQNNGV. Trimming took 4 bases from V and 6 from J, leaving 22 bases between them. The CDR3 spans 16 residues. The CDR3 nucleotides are TGTGCCAGCAGCTCGCCCCCTAACCCCTTCCGGAGCGAGCAGTACTTC. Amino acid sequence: CASSSPPNPFRSEQYF.

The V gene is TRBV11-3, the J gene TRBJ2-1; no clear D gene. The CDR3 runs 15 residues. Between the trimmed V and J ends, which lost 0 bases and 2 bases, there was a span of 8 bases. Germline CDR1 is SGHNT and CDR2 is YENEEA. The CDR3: CASSLEAAPYNEQFF. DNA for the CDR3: TGTGCCAGCAGCTTAGAGGCGGCACCCTACAATGAGCAGTTCTTC.

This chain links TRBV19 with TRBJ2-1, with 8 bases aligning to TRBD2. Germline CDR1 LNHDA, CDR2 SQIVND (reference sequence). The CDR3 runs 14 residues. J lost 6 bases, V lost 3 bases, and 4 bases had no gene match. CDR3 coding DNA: TGTGCCAGTAGTATGGCCCGGGGGGGCAATGAGCAGTTCTTC. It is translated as CASSMARGGNEQFF.

The CDR3: CASSLRLRAANQPQHF. The CDR3 DNA follows: TGTGCCAGCAGCCTCCGACTTAGAGCAGCCAATCAGCCCCAGCATTTT. V gene TRBV5-6 combines with J gene TRBJ1-5, with D uncertain. Looked up from germline, CDR1 is SGHDT and CDR2 is YYEEEE. Trimming shortened V by 4 bases and J by 3 bases, and 17 bases separated the two germline ends. The CDR3 has 16 residues.

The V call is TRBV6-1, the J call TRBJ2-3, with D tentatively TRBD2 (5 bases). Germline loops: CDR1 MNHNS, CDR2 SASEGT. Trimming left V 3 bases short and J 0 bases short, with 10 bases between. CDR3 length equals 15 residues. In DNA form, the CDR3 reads TGTGCCAGCAGTGAGCGGAGCGGTAGCACAGATACGCAGTATTTT. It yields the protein CASSERSGSTDTQYF.

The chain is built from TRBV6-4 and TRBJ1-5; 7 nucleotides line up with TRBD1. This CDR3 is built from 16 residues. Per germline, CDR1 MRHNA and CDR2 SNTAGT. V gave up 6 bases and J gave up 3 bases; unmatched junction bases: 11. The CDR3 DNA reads TGTGCCAGCAGGCGAGACAGGGAGTTCGACAATCAGCCCCAGCATTTT. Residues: CASRRDREFDNQPQHF.

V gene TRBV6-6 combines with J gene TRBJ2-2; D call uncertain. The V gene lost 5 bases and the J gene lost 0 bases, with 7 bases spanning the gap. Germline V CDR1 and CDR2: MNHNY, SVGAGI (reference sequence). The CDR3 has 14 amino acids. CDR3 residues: CASSPNSNTGELFF. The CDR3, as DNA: TGTGCCAGCAGTCCTAATTCGAACACCGGGGAGCTGTTTTTT.